The 31 T cell receptor beta chains reported below all come from one sample, sequenced in a study of T cell responses to AZD1222 COVID-19 vaccine. TCRdb's table, derived via immunoSEQ multiplex PCR, lists solely in-frame clones and lacks some. The sample contains approximately 140,000 clones, about 90% of which appear only once. The source material was peripheral blood, sampled 28 days after the second AZD1222 dose. The receptors originated from an adult who received the AZD1222 COVID-19 vaccine.

The V call is TRBV3-1 (or the pseudogene TRBV3-2), the J call TRBJ2-2; D uncertain. The CDR3 is 16 amino acids. V was trimmed by 1 base and J by 4 bases, leaving 13 bases between them. CDR1 is LGHDT, CDR2 YNNKEL, per germline (reference sequence). The CDR3 is CASSQGIGPATGELFF. Written as DNA, the CDR3 is TGTGCCAGCAGCCAAGGAATTGGCCCTGCCACCGGGGAGCTGTTTTTT.

This chain joins TRBV3-1 (or the pseudogene TRBV3-2) and TRBJ1-1; D is unresolved. The germline CDR1 and CDR2 sequences are LGHDT and YNNKEL (reference sequence). Trimming left V 3 bases short and J 3 bases short, with 2 bases between. The CDR3 is 11 residues long. CDR3 region: CASSHDTEAFF. DNA of the CDR3: TGTGCCAGCAGCCACGACACTGAAGCTTTCTTT.

Concerning this clone: Other DNA sequences from this sample encode an identical CDR3 as well. The chain recombines TRBV7-9 with TRBJ1-3, with D hard to call. V lost 1 base, J lost 0 bases, and 4 bases lay in between. Germline V gene data show CDR1 as SEHNR and CDR2 as FQNEAQ (reference sequence). The CDR3 is 14 residues long. Written as DNA, the CDR3 is TGTGCCAGCAGCTTAGGGGGCTCTGGAAACACCATATATTTT. It yields the protein CASSLGGSGNTIYF.

Concerning this clone itself: Other nucleotide sequences from this sample produce the same CDR3. V usage is TRBV9 and J usage is TRBJ2-1; 13 bases are shared with TRBD2. CDR1 and CDR2 (germline): SGDLS, YYNGEE. J was trimmed by 4 bases and V by 0 bases; bases with no gene match: 1. The CDR3 consists of 16 residues. In DNA form, the CDR3 reads TGTGCCAGCAGCGTAGAGGGACTAGCGGGGTACAATGAGCAGTTCTTC. Its translation is CASSVEGLAGYNEQFF.

This clone has more than one count but fewer than ten. Relative to the germline gene, one junction end is altered; a read error may explain this. The J gene is TRBJ2-5, the V gene TRBV7-9; D tentatively reads TRBD1 or TRBD2 (7 bases each). The CDR3 is 14 amino acids. The V gene's germline CDR1 is SEHNR and CDR2 FQNEAQ (reference sequence). The CDR3 DNA follows: TGTGCCTGCAGGGGGGGGCTCGGGCAAGAGACCCAGTACTTC. Its protein is CACRGGLGQETQYF. The full variable domain, its missing parts supplied by reference TRBV7-9 and TRBJ2-5, is DTGVSQNPRHKITKRGQNVTFRCDPISEHNRLYWYRQTLGQGPEFLTYFQNEAQLEKSRLLSDRFSAERPKGSFSTLEIQRTEQGDSAMYLCACRGGLGQETQYFGPGTRLLVL.

The chain links TRBV12-3 or TRBV12-4 to TRBJ1-1; D remains ambiguous. The V and J ends lost 6 bases and 7 bases respectively, with 9 bases between them. The CDR3 spans 11 residues. CDR3 DNA sequence: TGTGCCAGCAGCACACGGGTTGAAGCTTTCTTT. The encoded protein is CASSTRVEAFF.

This clone was picked up one time. V usage is TRBV5-5 and J usage is TRBJ2-7, with D possibly being TRBD1 or TRBD2 (5 bases each). CDR3 length: 14 residues. V lost 1 base, J lost 5 bases, and 13 bases lay in between. Per germline, CDR1 SGHKS and CDR2 YYEKEE (reference sequence). The CDR3 DNA is TGTGCCAGCAGCTTGAACCCTCTGGGGGACGAGCAGTACTTC. Its protein product is CASSLNPLGDEQYF.

V is TRBV29-1 and J is TRBJ1-2, with no clear D. This CDR3 contains 12 residues. Deletions cut 6 bases from V and 0 bases from J, with 8 bases between. CDR1 and CDR2 (germline): SQVTM, ANQGSEA. The CDR3 sequence is CSVGSPNYGYTF. In nucleotides, the CDR3 is TGCAGCGTGGGGTCTCCTAACTATGGCTACACCTTC.

CDR3 nucleotides: TGTGCCACTAATAGCGGGGACGGGGGGGTGAGAGATACGCAGTATTTT. This gives the protein CATNSGDGGVRDTQYF. The V call is TRBV28, the J call TRBJ2-3; TRBD2 matches 8 bases. The CDR3 has 16 amino acids. Germline-derived CDR1 and CDR2 are MDHEN and SYDVKM. Unmatched junction bases numbered 17, after V lost 10 bases and J lost 5 bases.

This sequence joins TRBV7-2 and TRBJ2-2; D is possibly TRBD2 (6 bases). V was cut by 1 base and J by 1 base, with 10 bases left in between. The germline CDR1 and CDR2 sequences are SGHTA and FQGNSA. CDR3 length: 16 residues. In nucleotides, the CDR3 is TGTGCCAGCAGCTTAGTGTCCGGGGGGAACACCGGGGAGCTGTTTTTT. Translated: CASSLVSGGNTGELFF. Complete variable domain (other parts from reference TRBV7-2 and TRBJ2-2): GAGVSQSPSNKVTEKGKDVELRCDPISGHTALYWYRQSLGQGLEFLIYFQGNSAPDKSGLPSDRFSAERTGGSVSTLTIQRTQQEDSAVYLCASSLVSGGNTGELFFGEGSRLTVL.

This chain uses TRBV12-3 or TRBV12-4 with TRBJ1-1; no clear D. The CDR3 loop spans 13 amino acids. Trimming removed 1 base from V and 5 bases from J, with 8 bases in between. The chain's CDR3 is CASSLERGTEAFF. CDR3 nucleotides: TGTGCCAGCAGTTTAGAGCGCGGTACTGAAGCTTTCTTT.

The V call is TRBV7-9, the J call TRBJ2-2; D call uncertain. Per the germline V gene, CDR1 is SEHNR and CDR2 is FQNEAQ (reference sequence). V lost 3 bases and J 3 bases, leaving 11 bases between the germline ends. This CDR3 spans 15 amino acids. This chain's CDR3 is CASSFRQTDTGELFF. CDR3 sequence (DNA): TGTGCCAGCAGCTTCCGGCAAACTGACACCGGGGAGCTGTTTTTT.

This chain links TRBV19 with TRBJ2-1; D assignment may be TRBD1 or TRBD2 (5 bases each). The germline CDR1 and CDR2 sequences are LNHDA and SQIVND (reference sequence). V lost 1 base and J lost 6, with 10 bases in between. CDR3 length: 14 residues. The chain's CDR3 is CASSIVVGANEQFF. The CDR3, as DNA: TGTGCCAGTAGTATAGTGGTCGGGGCCAATGAGCAGTTCTTC.

J is TRBJ2-2 and V is TRBV4-2; 9 positions match TRBD2. CDR3 length equals 19 residues. The V gene end was trimmed by 2 bases and the J gene end by 2 bases; junction bases not matched to a gene: 12. CDR1 is LGHNA and CDR2 is YNFKEQ in the germline V gene. CDR3 region: CASSQYYAGGPRNTGELFF. The CDR3 bases are TGTGCCAGCAGCCAATATTATGCGGGGGGGCCCCGAAACACCGGGGAGCTGTTTTTT.

The chain uses TRBV6-5 and TRBJ1-5; 9 bases match TRBD1. Germline trimming cut 6 bases from V and 1 base from J; bases unmatched to any gene: 4. Germline lookup yields CDR1 MNHEY and CDR2 SVGAGI. The CDR3 spans 15 residues. CDR3 nucleotide sequence: TGTGCCAGCAGATTGACAGGGGGGAGCAATCAGCCCCAGCATTTT. Its protein is CASRLTGGSNQPQHF.

The rearrangement links TRBV18 to TRBJ1-4, with D tentatively TRBD1 (5 bases). Trimming shortened V by 3 bases and J by 8 bases, and 7 bases separated the two germline ends. The CDR3 sequence is 12 residues long. Germline V CDR1 and CDR2: KGHSH, LQKENI. The CDR3: CASSPSGEKLFF. CDR3 coding DNA: TGTGCCAGCTCACCCTCAGGGGAAAAACTGTTTTTT.

Concerning this clone: Additional DNA sequences in this sample encode the identical CDR3. This chain links TRBV5-4 with TRBJ2-5, with D possibly being TRBD2 (5 bases). V dropped 2 bases and J dropped 4 bases, with 9 bases sitting between them. This CDR3 has 13 amino acids. Germline V CDR1 and CDR2: SGHNT, YYREEE (reference sequence). DNA of the CDR3: TGTGCCAGCAGCTTAGGAGGAGGAGAGACCCAGTACTTC. Protein: CASSLGGGETQYF.

The V gene is TRBV9, the J gene TRBJ2-7; 9 nucleotides align to TRBD2. The V segment lost 4 bases and the J segment 6 bases; nucleotides outside the gene matches: 11. Germline CDR1 SGDLS, CDR2 YYNGEE. The CDR3 contains 15 residues. The CDR3 region is CASSPQGSGGFEQYF. The CDR3 nucleotides are TGTGCCAGCAGCCCTCAGGGGAGCGGGGGGTTCGAGCAGTACTTC.

The chain combines TRBV5-1 with TRBJ1-1, with unresolved D. Trimming pared 0 bases from V and 7 bases from J, leaving 13 bases between. CDR1 is SGHRS, CDR2 YFSETQ, per germline. The CDR3 contains 14 residues. The CDR3 bases are TGCGCCAGCAGCTTGGTCCCAGGAGTGAATGAAGCTTTCTTT. This sequence encodes CASSLVPGVNEAFF.

The chain carries TRBV4-1 and TRBJ1-5; D is unresolved. Germline CDR1 reads MGHRA; CDR2 reads YSYEKL. This CDR3 comprises 17 residues. V was clipped by 1 base and J by 0 bases, with 13 bases between them. CDR3 DNA: TGCGCCAGCAGCCAAGTGGATATGGGGTTTAGCAATCAGCCCCAGCATTTT. It specifies CASSQVDMGFSNQPQHF.

This chain links TRBV6-2 or TRBV6-3 with TRBJ2-3; unclear D gene. V was shortened by 5 bases and J by 2 bases, with 17 bases between the two germline ends. The germline V gene has CDR1 MNHEY and CDR2 SVGEGT. The CDR3 totals 16 residues. CDR3 coding DNA: TGTGCCAGCAGTCGTAGTGGAATCGGCAACACAGATACGCAGTATTTT. Protein product: CASSRSGIGNTDTQYF.

This chain connects TRBV14 to TRBJ1-1, with TRBD1 matching over 7 bases. V lost 5 bases, J lost 4 bases, and 7 bases stayed unmatched. This CDR3 comprises 14 residues. The germline V gene has CDR1 SGHDN and CDR2 FVKESK. This chain's CDR3 is CASSYLTGATEAFF. CDR3 in DNA: TGTGCCAGCAGCTACCTAACAGGGGCCACTGAAGCTTTCTTT.

The chain joins TRBV7-2 to TRBJ2-4; D remains ambiguous. V gave up 1 base and J gave up 7 bases, with 8 bases separating them. The V gene's germline CDR1 is SGHTA and CDR2 FQGNSA. The CDR3 consists of 13 residues. CDR3: CASSLGWGNIQYF. For the CDR3, the DNA is TGTGCCAGCAGCTTAGGATGGGGTAACATTCAGTACTTC.

The gene calls are TRBV28 and TRBJ2-3; 7 bases agree with TRBD2. This CDR3 has 15 amino acids. The J segment lost 4 bases and the V segment lost 3 bases, leaving 7 bases of the junction unmatched. Per germline, CDR1 MDHEN and CDR2 SYDVKM. Written as DNA, the CDR3 is TGTGCCAGCAGTTTTGCGGGAGTCCGGGCAGATACGCAGTATTTT. It codes for CASSFAGVRADTQYF.

This chain uses TRBV5-1 with TRBJ2-1, with D uncertain. Trimming removed 6 bases at V and 7 bases at J, with 20 bases between. Germline CDR1 reads SGHRS; CDR2 reads YFSETQ. The CDR3 has 15 amino acids. The CDR3 DNA reads TGCGCCAGCACCCCCCCGACACTAAGTGGGAATGAGCAGTTCTTC. Amino acids: CASTPPTLSGNEQFF.

This chain joins TRBV7-2 and TRBJ2-5; D not resolved. The V end was cut by 0 bases, the J end by 5 bases, with 16 bases between. Germline CDR1 SGHTA, CDR2 FQGNSA. The CDR3 consists of 16 residues. In DNA form, the CDR3 reads TGTGCCAGCAGCTTAGCGCGGAGTGGCCTGGGGGAGACCCAGTACTTC. Translation gives CASSLARSGLGETQYF.

The gene calls are TRBV19 and TRBJ1-2, with TRBD1 identical over 8 bases. Trimming took 6 bases from V and 4 from J; bases not matched to a gene: 13. Germline CDR1 LNHDA, CDR2 SQIVND (reference sequence). The CDR3 covers 16 residues. The CDR3 protein is CASSDGGTGRTYGYTF. The CDR3 nucleotides are TGTGCCAGTAGCGATGGCGGGACAGGACGGACCTATGGCTACACCTTC.

V is TRBV5-5 and J is TRBJ2-3; a possible D gene is TRBD1 (5 bases). This CDR3 is 14 amino acids long. The V and J ends lost 2 bases and 3 bases respectively, with 10 bases between them. The germline V gene encodes CDR1 SGHKS and CDR2 YYEKEE (reference sequence). For the CDR3, the DNA is TGTGCCAGCAGCTTAGCTAGGGGTACAGATACGCAGTATTTT. This codes for CASSLARGTDTQYF.

This clone was detected once. The chain combines TRBV7-3 with TRBJ2-1, with D possibly called TRBD1 or TRBD2 (5 bases each). This CDR3 contains 19 residues. With 5 bases removed from V and 6 bases from J, the gap between germline ends came to 29 bases. CDR1 and CDR2 (germline): SGHTA, FQGTGA. The CDR3 protein is CASSPNGVFGGISGNEQFF. CDR3 nucleotide sequence: TGTGCCAGCAGCCCGAATGGGGTGTTTGGGGGTATTTCGGGCAATGAGCAGTTCTTC.

The rearrangement joins TRBV15 to TRBJ1-4; no reliable D call. Trimming cost V 0 bases and J 8 bases, with 16 bases left between them. CDR3 length: 16 amino acids. Germline loops: CDR1 LNHNV, CDR2 YYDKDF (reference sequence). As DNA, the CDR3 is TGTGCCACCAGCAGAGATGAGCTGAGCGGTCGGGAAAAACTGTTTTTT. As protein: CATSRDELSGREKLFF.

This chain links TRBV21-1 with TRBJ2-2; TRBD1, the D gene given by the table, was not confirmed from the DNA. TRBV21-1 is listed as a pseudogene. The CDR3 length is 16 residues. This CDR3 reads CASSKKETGPTGELFF. Written as DNA, the CDR3 is TGTGCCAGCAGCAAAAAAGAGACAGGGCCTACCGGGGAGCTGTTTTTT.